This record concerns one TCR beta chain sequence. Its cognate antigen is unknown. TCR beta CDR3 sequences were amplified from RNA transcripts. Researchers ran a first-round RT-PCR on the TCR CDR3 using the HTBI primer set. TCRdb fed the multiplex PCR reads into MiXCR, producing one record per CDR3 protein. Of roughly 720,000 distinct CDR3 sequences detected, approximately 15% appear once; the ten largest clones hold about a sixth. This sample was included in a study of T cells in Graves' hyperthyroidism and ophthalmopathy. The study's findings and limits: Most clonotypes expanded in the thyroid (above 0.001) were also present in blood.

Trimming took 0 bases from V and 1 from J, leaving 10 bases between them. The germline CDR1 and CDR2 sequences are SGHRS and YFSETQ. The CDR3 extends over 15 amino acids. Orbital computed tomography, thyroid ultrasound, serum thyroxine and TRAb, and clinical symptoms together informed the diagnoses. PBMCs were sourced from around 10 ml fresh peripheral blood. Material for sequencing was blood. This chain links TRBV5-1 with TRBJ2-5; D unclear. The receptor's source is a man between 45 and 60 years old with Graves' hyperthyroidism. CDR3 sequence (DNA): TGCGCCAGCAGCTTGGCCCTCGATTTCCAAGAGACCCAGTACTTC. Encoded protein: CASSLALDFQETQYF.